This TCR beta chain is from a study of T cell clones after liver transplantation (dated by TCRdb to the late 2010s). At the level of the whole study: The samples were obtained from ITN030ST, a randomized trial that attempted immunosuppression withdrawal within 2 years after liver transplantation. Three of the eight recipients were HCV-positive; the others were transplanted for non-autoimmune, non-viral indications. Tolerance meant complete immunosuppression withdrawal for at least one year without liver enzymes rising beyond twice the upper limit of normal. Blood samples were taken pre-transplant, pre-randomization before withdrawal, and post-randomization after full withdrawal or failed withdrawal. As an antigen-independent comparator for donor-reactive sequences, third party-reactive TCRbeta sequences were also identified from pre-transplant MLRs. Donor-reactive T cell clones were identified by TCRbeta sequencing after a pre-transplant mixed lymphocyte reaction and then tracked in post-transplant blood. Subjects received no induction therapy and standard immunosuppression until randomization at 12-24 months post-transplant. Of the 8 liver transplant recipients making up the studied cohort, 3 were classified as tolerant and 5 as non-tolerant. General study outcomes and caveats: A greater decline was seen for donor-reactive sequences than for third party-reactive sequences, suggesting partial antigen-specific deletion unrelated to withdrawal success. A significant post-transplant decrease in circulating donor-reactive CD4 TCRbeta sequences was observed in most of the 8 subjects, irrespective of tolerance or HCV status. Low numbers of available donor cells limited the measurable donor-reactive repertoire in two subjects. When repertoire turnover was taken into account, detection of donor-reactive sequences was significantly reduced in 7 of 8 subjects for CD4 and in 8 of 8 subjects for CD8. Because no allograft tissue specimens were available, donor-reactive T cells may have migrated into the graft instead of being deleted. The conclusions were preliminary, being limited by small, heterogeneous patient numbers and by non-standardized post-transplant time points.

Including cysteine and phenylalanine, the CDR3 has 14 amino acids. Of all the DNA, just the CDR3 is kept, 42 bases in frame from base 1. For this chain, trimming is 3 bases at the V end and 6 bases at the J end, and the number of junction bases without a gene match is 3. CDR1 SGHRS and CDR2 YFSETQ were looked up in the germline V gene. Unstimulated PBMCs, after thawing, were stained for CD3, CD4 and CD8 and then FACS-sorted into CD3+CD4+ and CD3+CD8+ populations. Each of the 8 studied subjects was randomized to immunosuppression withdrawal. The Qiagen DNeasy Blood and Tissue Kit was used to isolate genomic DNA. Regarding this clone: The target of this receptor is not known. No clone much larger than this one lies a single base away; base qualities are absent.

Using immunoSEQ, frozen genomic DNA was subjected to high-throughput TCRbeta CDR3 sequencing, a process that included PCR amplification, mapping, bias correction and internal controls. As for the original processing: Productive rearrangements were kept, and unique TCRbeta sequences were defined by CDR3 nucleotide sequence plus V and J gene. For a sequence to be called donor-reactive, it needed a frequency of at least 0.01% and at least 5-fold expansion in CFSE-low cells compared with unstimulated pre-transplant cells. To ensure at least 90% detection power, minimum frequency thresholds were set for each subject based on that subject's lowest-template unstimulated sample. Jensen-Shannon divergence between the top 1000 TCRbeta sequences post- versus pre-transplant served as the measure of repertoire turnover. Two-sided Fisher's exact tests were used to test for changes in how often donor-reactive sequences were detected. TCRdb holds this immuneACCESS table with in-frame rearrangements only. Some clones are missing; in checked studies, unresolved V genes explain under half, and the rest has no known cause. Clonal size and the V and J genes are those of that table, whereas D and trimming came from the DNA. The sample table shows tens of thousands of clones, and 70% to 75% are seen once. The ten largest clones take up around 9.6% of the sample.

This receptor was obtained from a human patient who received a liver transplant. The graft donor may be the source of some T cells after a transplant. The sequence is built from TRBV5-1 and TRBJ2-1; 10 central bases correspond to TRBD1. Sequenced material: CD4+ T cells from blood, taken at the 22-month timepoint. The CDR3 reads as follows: CASSWDRGSNEQFF. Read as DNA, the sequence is TGCGCCAGCAGCTGGGACAGGGGATCCAATGAGCAGTTCTTC. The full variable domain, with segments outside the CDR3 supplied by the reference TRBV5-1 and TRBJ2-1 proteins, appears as KAGVTQTPRYLIKTRGQQVTLSCSPISGHRSVSWYQQTPGQGLQFLFEYFSETQRNKGNFPGRFSGRQFSNSRSEMNVSTLELGDSALYLCASSWDRGSNEQFFGPGTRLTVL.